What follows are 5 T cell receptor beta chains derived from one specimen sequenced in a study of T-cell memory formation after mild COVID-19. Each CDR3 protein is one row after TCRdb ran MiXCR on the 5' RACE reads. The sample includes a few hundred thousand distinct CDR3 sequences, less than 25% seen only once; the top ten take about 8.7%. Sequencing used PBMCs or a T cell subset sorted from them (not recorded which). These receptors originate from an adult woman who had mild COVID-19 (a few samples of this study predate the infection). Cell type and time point are not known.

This clonotype was recorded at least ten times. The chain is built from TRBV7-8 and TRBJ2-2; a weak D match, TRBD1 (6 bases). Germline V gene sequence: CDR1 SGHVS, CDR2 FQNEAQ. The CDR3 is 15 amino acids. Trimming took 2 bases from V and 3 from J, leaving 10 bases between them. CDR3 sequence (DNA): TGTGCCAGCAGCTTAACAGGGACGGACACCGGGGAGCTGTTTTTT. Translation: CASSLTGTDTGELFF.

V is TRBV6-6 and J is TRBJ1-1; a possible D gene is TRBD1 (5 bases). Looked up from germline, CDR1 is MNHNY and CDR2 is SVGAGI (reference sequence). V was clipped by 2 bases and J by 2 bases, with 9 bases between them. The length of the CDR3 is 14 residues. Written as DNA, the CDR3 is TGTGCCAGCAGTTACCCCCAGGGTAACACTGAAGCTTTCTTT. Its protein is CASSYPQGNTEAFF.

V usage is TRBV3-1 and J usage is TRBJ1-1; D is undetermined. CDR1 is LGHDT, CDR2 YNNKEL, per germline (reference sequence). The CDR3 has 15 amino acids. V was cut by 0 bases and J by 5 bases, with 13 bases left in between. The CDR3 region is CASSQERLRRTEAFF. The CDR3 DNA follows: TGTGCCAGCAGCCAAGAGCGCTTAAGAAGGACTGAAGCTTTCTTT.

This chain joins TRBV15 and TRBJ2-1, with 11 bases matching TRBD2. The length of the CDR3 is 17 residues. The trim removed 0 bases at V and 8 bases at J, leaving 9 bases unmatched. Germline V gene data show CDR1 as LNHNV and CDR2 as YYDKDF (reference sequence). As DNA, the CDR3 is TGTGCCACCAGCAGAGATATTACTAGCGGGAGTATCCATGAGCAGTTCTTC. Its translation is CATSRDITSGSIHEQFF.

The chain carries TRBV21-1 and TRBJ2-7; whether TRBD2, the table's D call, matches the DNA was not checked. TRBV21-1 is a pseudogene segment. The CDR3 contains 15 residues. CDR3 nucleotide sequence: TGTGCCAGCAGCACCACGCCTGGACTGTCCTACGAGCAGTACTTC. It encodes CASSTTPGLSYEQYF.